This passage covers 31 T cell receptor beta chains from one sample sequenced in a study of glioma-infiltrating T cells. Amplification of TCR alpha and beta CDR3 regions from RNA used iRepertoire nested multiplex PCR. Using its own MiXCR run on the multiplex PCR reads, TCRdb lists one record per CDR3 protein. The data show fewer than 500,000 distinct CDR3 sequences, 41% seen once. The sequenced sample consisted of glioma tissue, nonneoplastic brain tissue, or PBMCs (not recorded which). All receptors come from a human donor with low-grade glioma or glioblastoma, undergoing nonglioma brain surgery, or in good health (not recorded which).

The rearrangement links TRBV19 to TRBJ1-1; TRBD1 matches at 10 bases. J lost 7 bases, V lost 6 bases, and 5 bases had no gene match. Per the germline V gene, CDR1 is LNHDA and CDR2 is SQIVND (reference sequence). There are 13 residues in the CDR3. The chain's CDR3 is CASRGQGMGEAFF. The CDR3 nucleotides are TGTGCCAGTAGGGGACAGGGGATGGGTGAAGCTTTCTTT.

The rearrangement uses TRBV19 and TRBJ1-2; D remains unclear. Germline V gives CDR1 LNHDA, CDR2 SQIVND (reference sequence). CDR3 length: 13 amino acids. The V end was cut by 2 bases, the J end by 4 bases, with 8 bases between. CDR3 DNA: TGTGCCAGTAGTATAACAGTTTTCTATGGCTACACCTTC. Protein product: CASSITVFYGYTF.

The sample holds many counts of this clonotype. The rearrangement links TRBV6-1 to TRBJ2-1; D gene unclear. Germline assignment: CDR1 MNHNS and CDR2 SASEGT. Between the trimmed V and J ends, which lost 4 bases and 9 bases, there was a span of 10 bases. This CDR3 contains 12 residues. The CDR3 bases are TGTGCCAGCAGTGCCGTTACAAGTGAGCAGTTCTTC. It is translated as CASSAVTSEQFF.

This clonotype occurred once. The chain recombines TRBV18 with TRBJ2-1; D is tentatively TRBD1 or TRBD2 (5 bases each). V lost 3 bases and J lost 12, with 15 bases in between. Germline V lookup: CDR1 KGHSH, CDR2 LQKENI. This CDR3 comprises 13 residues. The CDR3 DNA is TGTGCCAGCTCACCCCCAGGGACCGAGGGGCAGTTCTTC. Translation gives CASSPPGTEGQFF.

This clonotype has a count of ten or more. The rearrangement joins TRBV28 to TRBJ1-5; 9 nucleotides match TRBD1. The V segment lost 4 bases and the J segment 9 bases; nucleotides outside the gene matches: 4. CDR1 and CDR2 (germline): MDHEN, SYDVKM. The CDR3 consists of 13 residues. CDR3 residues: CASSSGQGRPQHF. The CDR3 DNA is TGTGCCAGCAGTTCGGGACAGGGTCGGCCCCAGCATTTT.

For this clonotype: This may be a read error, as it is one base from a much larger clone. The chain employs TRBV28 and TRBJ2-7; 8 bases fit TRBD2. Trimming at V came to 7 bases and at J to 4 bases, leaving 12 bases not matched to a gene. Germline V gene sequence: CDR1 MDHEN, CDR2 SYDVKM. The CDR3 sequence is 15 residues long. CDR3 in amino acids: CASNSGGGEAYEQYF. The CDR3 nucleotides read TGTGCCAGCAATTCGGGGGGGGGCGAGGCATACGAGCAGTACTTC.

There are a few counts of this clonotype. The CDR3 region is CATSRDRTRAQSDYEQYF. Here the CDR3 DNA reads TGTGCCACCAGCAGAGACCGAACGAGGGCCCAATCAGACTACGAGCAGTACTTC. The chain is built from TRBV15 and TRBJ2-7; a weak D match, TRBD2 (5 bases). Trimming took 0 bases from V and 3 from J, leaving 21 bases between them. The V gene's germline CDR1 is LNHNV and CDR2 YYDKDF (reference sequence). CDR3 length: 18 amino acids.

The DNA of the CDR3 is TGTGCCAGCAGAATGGCGGGGATCGCCTACGAGCAGTACTTC. Protein sequence: CASRMAGIAYEQYF. This rearrangement joins TRBV5-4 to TRBJ2-7; a possible D gene is TRBD2 (6 bases). V lost 5 bases, J lost 2 bases, and 14 bases lay in between. The CDR3 spans 14 residues. Germline V gene sequence: CDR1 SGHNT, CDR2 YYREEE (reference sequence).

On this clonotype: Being one base from a much bigger clone, this may be a read error. The CDR3 here is CASSSLDSTLSTDTQYF. The CDR3 DNA sequence: TGTGCCAGCAGTTCTTTGGACAGCACGCTTAGCACAGATACGCAGTATTTT. V and J are TRBV6-9 and TRBJ2-3, with D possibly TRBD1 on 6 matching bases. CDR3 length: 17 amino acids. From germline, CDR1 is MNHGY and CDR2 SVAAGI. V was shortened by 4 bases and J by 0 bases, with 17 bases between the two germline ends.

This clonotype was observed at least ten times. The chain links TRBV20-1 to TRBJ2-3, with D tentatively TRBD2 (6 bases). The CDR3 runs 16 residues. Trimming removed 6 bases at V and 0 bases at J, with 19 bases between. CDR1 is DFQATT, CDR2 SNEGSKA, per germline (reference sequence). CDR3 coding DNA: TGCAGTGCCAACTCTCGCGGGACTCAAAGCACAGATACGCAGTATTTT. Translation gives CSANSRGTQSTDTQYF.

Details on this clonotype: This may be a read error: a much more frequent sequence differs by one nucleotide. The chain carries TRBV6-2 or TRBV6-3 and TRBJ2-1, with D possibly matching TRBD1 (6 bases). Trimming removed 6 bases from V and 4 bases from J, with 19 bases in between. The germline gives CDR1 MNHEY, CDR2 SVGEGT. CDR3 length: 16 amino acids. CDR3 in amino acids: CASSPITGTQYNEQFF. CDR3 nucleotide sequence: TGTGCCAGCAGCCCTATAACCGGGACACAGTACAATGAGCAGTTCTTC.

The chain employs TRBV25-1 and TRBJ2-4, with TRBD2 identical over 8 bases. CDR3 size: 14 residues. The V segment lost 3 bases and the J segment 8 bases; nucleotides outside the gene matches: 6. The germline V gene encodes CDR1 MGHDK and CDR2 SYGVNS. CDR3 in amino acids: CASSDSGSTDIQYF. The CDR3 bases are TGTGCCAGCAGTGACAGCGGGAGCACCGACATTCAGTACTTC.

The chain has TRBV7-2 and TRBJ1-4, with D perhaps TRBD1 (6 bases). The V end lost 8 bases, the J end lost 8 bases, and 18 bases lay between the germline ends. From germline, CDR1 is SGHTA and CDR2 FQGNSA. The CDR3 is made up of 14 amino acids. This chain's CDR3 is CASAEGGVIEKLFF. The CDR3 DNA follows: TGTGCCAGCGCCGAGGGGGGGGTGATAGAAAAACTGTTTTTT.

This clonotype was detected a few times. V and J are TRBV5-4 and TRBJ1-1, with D possibly TRBD1 on 5 matching bases. V gave up 3 bases and J gave up 8 bases, with 20 bases separating them. This CDR3 spans 15 amino acids. Germline V CDR1 and CDR2: SGHNT, YYREEE (reference sequence). As DNA, the CDR3 is TGTGCCAGCAGCTCCCTTGCCTCAGGGTTGAGGGAAGCTTTCTTT. Its translation is CASSSLASGLREAFF.

The chain joins TRBV7-2 to TRBJ2-4; TRBD1 matches 9 bases. The length of the CDR3 is 14 residues. The germline gives CDR1 SGHTA, CDR2 FQGNSA. Trimming took 6 bases from V and 7 from J; bases not matched to a gene: 7. The CDR3 is CASRLGTGCNIQYF. CDR3 in DNA: TGTGCCAGCAGGCTAGGGACAGGGTGTAACATTCAGTACTTC. The whole variable domain, filled in from reference TRBV7-2 and TRBJ2-4, reads GAGVSQSPSNKVTEKGKDVELRCDPISGHTALYWYRQSLGQGLEFLIYFQGNSAPDKSGLPSDRFSAERTGGSVSTLTIQRTQQEDSAVYLCASRLGTGCNIQYFGAGTRLSVL.

This clonotype was seen many times. The chain is built from TRBV27 and TRBJ2-3, with TRBD2 matching over 9 bases. The CDR3 covers 15 residues. V trimming: 4 bases; J trimming: 3 bases; junction bases outside the gene matches: 5. The V gene's germline CDR1 is MNHEY and CDR2 SMNVEV (reference sequence). CDR3 in DNA: TGTGCCAGCAGTTGGTCAGCGGGAGGAACAGATACGCAGTATTTT. Residues: CASSWSAGGTDTQYF.

On this clonotype: This may come from a read error, since a much larger clone is one base off. The rearrangement links TRBV4-1 to TRBJ2-7, with 13 bases lining up with TRBD2. This CDR3 comprises 15 residues. Germline CDR1 and CDR2: MGHRA and YSYEKL. The ends lost 4 bases at V and 5 bases at J; junction bases unmatched: 5. CDR3 region: CASSLLGLAGNEQYF. The CDR3 DNA is TGCGCCAGCAGCCTCCTGGGACTAGCGGGGAACGAGCAGTACTTC.

This clonotype was seen at least ten times. This chain links TRBV27 with TRBJ1-1, with a possible D match to TRBD1 (5 bases). Trimming removed 8 bases at V and 1 base at J, with 5 bases between. Germline lookup yields CDR1 MNHEY and CDR2 SMNVEV (reference sequence). The CDR3 contains 11 residues. The CDR3 DNA follows: TGTGCCAGCGGGGGGAACACTGAAGCTTTCTTT. Protein: CASGGNTEAFF.

Points on this clonotype: A much larger clone lies a single base off, so this may be a read error. The chain combines TRBV6-5 with TRBJ2-7; TRBD2 matches 10 bases. The CDR3 totals 15 residues. Germline CDR1 and CDR2: MNHEY and SVGAGI. The V gene end was trimmed by 3 bases and the J gene end by 7 bases; junction bases not matched to a gene: 9. The CDR3 loop reads CASSYLAGVYNEQYF. The CDR3 nucleotides read TGTGCCAGCAGTTATCTAGCGGGAGTATACAATGAGCAGTACTTC.

At least ten counts were recorded for this clonotype. The chain uses TRBV28 and TRBJ1-5; the match to TRBD1 covers 9 bases. V lost 3 bases to trimming and J lost 0 bases; unmatched junction nucleotides: 3. CDR1 is MDHEN, CDR2 SYDVKM, per germline. The CDR3 runs 16 residues. Written as DNA, the CDR3 is TGTGCCAGCAGTTTGGCGGACAGGGGTAGCAATCAGCCCCAGCATTTT. This encodes CASSLADRGSNQPQHF.

As concerns this clonotype: One junction end does not reproduce the germline sequence, and a read error may be involved. The rearrangement links TRBV28 to TRBJ2-3; no reliable D call. There are 13 residues in the CDR3. The germline gives CDR1 MDHEN, CDR2 SYDVKM. For the CDR3, the DNA is TGTGCCAGCAGTTTTGTCGCAACAGATGCGCAGTATTTT. Amino acids: CASSFVATDAQYF.

This clonotype was found a few times. This sequence joins TRBV6-2 or TRBV6-3 and TRBJ2-3; TRBD2 is a possible D gene (6 bases). Germline CDR1 and CDR2: MNHEY and SVGEGT. Trimming shortened V by 0 bases and J by 6 bases, and 10 bases separated the two germline ends. This CDR3 region has 14 residues. The CDR3 coding sequence is TGTGCCAGCAGTTACTCAACTAGCAGCGATACGCAGTATTTT. It codes for CASSYSTSSDTQYF.

Remarks on this clonotype: This may be a read error: a much more frequent sequence differs by one nucleotide. This chain uses TRBV28 with TRBJ2-3; D is unclear. There are 15 residues in the CDR3. Germline loops: CDR1 MDHEN, CDR2 SYDVKM. V was clipped by 8 bases and J by 1 base, with 16 bases between them. CDR3 DNA sequence: TGTGCCAGCGGTTGGATTACCCGGGGCACAGATACGCAGTATTTT. Its protein product is CASGWITRGTDTQYF. Drawing the rest from reference TRBV28 and TRBJ2-3, the complete variable domain is DVKVTQSSRYLVKRTGEKVFLECVQDMDHENMFWYRQDPGLGLRLIYFSYDVKMKEKGDIPEGYSVSREKKERFSLILESASTNQTSMYLCASGWITRGTDTQYFGPGTRLTVL.

Points on this clonotype: A much larger clone differs by one base, so this may be a read error. The V call is TRBV20-1, the J call TRBJ2-7, with 7 bases that match TRBD2. The CDR3 has 14 amino acids. Germline V gives CDR1 DFQATT, CDR2 SNEGSKA (reference sequence). The CDR3 coding sequence is TGCAGTGCTAGATCGGGGGGATATCCCTACGGGCAGTACTTC. It translates to CSARSGGYPYGQYF.

For this clonotype: This may be a read error, as it is one base from a much larger clone. In DNA form, the CDR3 reads TGTGCCACCAGCAAACGACGGGGCTGGATTGGCGAGCAGTACTTC. Its protein product is CATSKRRGWIGEQYF. V is TRBV15 and J is TRBJ2-7; D is perhaps TRBD1 or TRBD2 (5 bases each). Per the germline V gene, CDR1 is LNHNV and CDR2 is YYDKDF (reference sequence). This CDR3 spans 15 amino acids. Trimming shortened V by 4 bases and J by 6 bases, and 19 bases separated the two germline ends.

This clonotype turned up a few times. The chain couples TRBV24-1 to TRBJ1-3, with 7 bases fitting TRBD1. Trimming at V came to 3 bases and at J to 6 bases, leaving 13 bases not matched to a gene. The CDR3 is 17 residues long. Germline CDR1 is KGHDR and CDR2 is SFDVKD. The CDR3 coding sequence is TGTGCCACCAGTGATGAGGCGCCGACAGGGAGCGAAAACACCATATATTTT. Translating gives CATSDEAPTGSENTIYF.

This clonotype was counted only a few times. One junction end does not reproduce the germline sequence, and a read error may be involved. The V call is TRBV20-1, the J call TRBJ1-1; a weak D match, TRBD1 (6 bases). CDR3 length: 12 residues. Per the germline V gene, CDR1 is DFQATT and CDR2 is SNEGSKA (reference sequence). CDR3 DNA sequence: TGCAGTCCCGGACAGCCGAACACTGGAGCTTTCTTT. Translating gives CSPGQPNTGAFF.

This clonotype was seen a few times. The chain employs TRBV12-3 or TRBV12-4 and TRBJ1-5; D perhaps matches TRBD1 (5 bases). V lost 7 bases to trimming and J lost 3 bases, with 10 bases between them. The CDR3 sequence is 13 residues long. CDR3 loop: CASTWGFNQPQHF. The CDR3 nucleotides are TGTGCCAGCACCTGGGGCTTCAATCAGCCCCAGCATTTT.

This clonotype was observed at least ten times. V gene TRBV20-1 combines with J gene TRBJ2-7; 7 bases match TRBD2. Trimming removed 4 bases from V and 3 bases from J; junction bases left unmatched: 6. The CDR3 runs 13 residues. CDR1 is DFQATT, CDR2 SNEGSKA, per germline (reference sequence). The CDR3 loop is CSAILASGYEQYF. Written as DNA, the CDR3 is TGCAGTGCTATTCTTGCTAGCGGCTACGAGCAGTACTTC.

The V and J genes are TRBV6-2 or TRBV6-3 and TRBJ2-3, with 7 bases fitting TRBD1. The CDR3 totals 15 residues. Trimming cost V 4 bases and J 5 bases; bases outside gene matches: 9. The germline gives CDR1 MNHEY, CDR2 SVGEGT. CDR3 amino acids: CASSFSWTGLDTQYF. In nucleotides, the CDR3 is TGTGCCAGCAGTTTCTCCTGGACAGGTTTAGATACGCAGTATTTT.

The chain uses TRBV27 and TRBJ1-2; 9 bases map to TRBD1. Germline CDR1 reads MNHEY; CDR2 reads SMNVEV (reference sequence). The ends lost 6 bases at V and 5 bases at J; junction bases unmatched: 1. The CDR3 has 12 amino acids. In nucleotides, the CDR3 is TGTGCCAGCAGACAGGGGGCTTATGGCTACACCTTC. Translation gives CASRQGAYGYTF.